This T cell receptor beta chain was observed in a study of T-cell reconstitution after alpha-beta-depleted transplantation in children. Molecular barcoding with unique molecular identifiers was used for the TCRbeta library. From the PCR reads, TCRdb called clonotypes with MiXCR, one entry per CDR3 protein. This sample has hundreds of thousands of distinct CDR3 sequences; about 9.5% occur once, and the top ten carry around 6.2%. Losses at the gene ends were 10 bases for V and 7 bases for J; bases not matched to a gene: 8. The CDR3 length is 13 residues. The germline gives CDR1 ENHRY, CDR2 SYGVKD. The sample in question was PBMCs from the stem cell graft donor, obtained from the stem cell graft. The clonotype was recovered from a human donor who donated a stem cell graft to a child with acute lymphoblastic leukemia. The chain is built from TRBV10-3 and TRBJ2-1; TRBD1 matches 9 bases. CDR3: CATPGQGPNEQFF. As DNA, the CDR3 is TGTGCCACTCCGGGACAGGGCCCAAATGAGCAGTTCTTC.